A single sample is the source of the 21 T cell receptor beta chains below, sequenced in a study of beta chain features in type 1 diabetes. Expressed TCRB transcripts were sequenced after all isolated RNA was converted to cDNA. Produced via immunoSEQ multiplex PCR; TCRdb's table is partial and in-frame only. The table lists under 400,000 clones, around 13% of them singletons. Specimen: naive CD4+ T cells from blood. Source of these receptors: a man between 18 and 35 years old in good health.

The chain carries TRBV10-3 and TRBJ2-7; 9 bases match TRBD1. The germline V gene has CDR1 ENHRY and CDR2 SYGVKD. CDR3 length: 14 residues. V trimming: 3 bases; J trimming: 3 bases; junction bases outside the gene matches: 3. The CDR3 sequence is CAISEQGAFYEQYF. CDR3 coding DNA: TGTGCCATCAGTGAACAGGGGGCGTTCTACGAGCAGTACTTC.

The rearrangement uses TRBV30 and TRBJ2-5, with D perhaps TRBD2 (5 bases). The germline V and J ends were trimmed by 0 bases and 9 bases, with 14 bases remaining between them. This CDR3 region has 13 residues. Germline lookup yields CDR1 GTSNPN and CDR2 SVGIG (reference sequence). The CDR3 region has the DNA TGTGCCTGGAGTGTAGGACTTCCAGGTCCCCAGTACTTC. Translating gives CAWSVGLPGPQYF. Full variable domain (remainder filled in from reference TRBV30 and TRBJ2-5): SQTIHQWPATLVQPVGSPLSLECTVEGTSNPNLYWYRQAAGRGLQLLFYSVGIGQISSEVPQNLSASRPQDRQFILSSKKLLLSDSGFYLCAWSVGLPGPQYFGPGTRLLVL.

The genes are TRBV28 and TRBJ2-7, with TRBD1 matching 7 bases. From germline, CDR1 is MDHEN and CDR2 SYDVKM. CDR3 size: 16 residues. Trimming at V came to 3 bases and at J to 2 bases, leaving 10 bases not matched to a gene. CDR3 sequence reads: CASSLTPQGYAYEQYF. CDR3 coding DNA: TGTGCCAGCAGTTTGACCCCACAGGGGTATGCCTACGAGCAGTACTTC.

This chain connects TRBV7-9 to TRBJ2-5; TRBD2 matches 7 bases. The germline gives CDR1 SEHNR, CDR2 FQNEAQ (reference sequence). The CDR3 runs 15 residues. J lost 5 bases, V lost 3 bases, and 9 bases had no gene match. The DNA for the CDR3 is TGTGCCAGCAGCTTCGGGACTACCCCTTGGGAGACCCAGTACTTC. It is translated as CASSFGTTPWETQYF.

The chain carries TRBV6-6 and TRBJ1-5; unclear D gene. Germline-derived CDR1 and CDR2 are MNHNY and SVGAGI (reference sequence). There are 16 residues in the CDR3. V lost 0 bases to trimming and J lost 9 bases, with 18 bases between them. This chain's CDR3 is CASSYSPESGLRPQHF. The CDR3 bases are TGTGCCAGCAGTTACTCCCCGGAGTCGGGGTTGAGGCCCCAGCATTTT.

The V and J genes are TRBV5-1 and TRBJ1-2; TRBD1 might be the D (5 bases). The ends were cut back, 4 bases at V and 11 bases at J, with 12 bases in the middle. CDR3 length equals 11 residues. The germline V gene has CDR1 SGHRS and CDR2 YFSETQ. The CDR3 loop is CASSLDSKYTF. The CDR3 bases are TGCGCCAGCAGCCTAGACAGCAAGTACACCTTC. Supplemented by reference TRBV5-1 and TRBJ1-2, the full variable domain reads KAGVTQTPRYLIKTRGQQVTLSCSPISGHRSVSWYQQTPGQGLQFLFEYFSETQRNKGNFPGRFSGRQFSNSRSEMNVSTLELGDSALYLCASSLDSKYTFGSGTRLTVV.

The chain links TRBV2 to TRBJ1-5; D not resolved. The CDR3 sequence is 13 residues long. Germline lookup yields CDR1 SNHLY and CDR2 FYNNEI. The V gene lost 5 bases and the J gene lost 1 base, with 6 bases spanning the gap. The CDR3 loop is CASSTESNQPQHF. CDR3 coding DNA: TGTGCCAGCAGTACGGAGAGCAATCAGCCCCAGCATTTT.

This clone was detected a few times. The identical CDR3 is also encoded by other nucleotide sequences in the sample. This chain's CDR3 is CASSPSGGAYEQYF. The CDR3 DNA reads as TGTGCCAGCTCACCTAGCGGGGGGGCCTACGAGCAGTACTTC. The rearrangement uses TRBV18 and TRBJ2-7, with 11 positions matching TRBD2. The germline V gene encodes CDR1 KGHSH and CDR2 LQKENI. CDR3 length: 14 residues. J was trimmed by 2 bases and V by 3 bases; bases with no gene match: 0.

This clone was picked up a small number of times. The chain has TRBV1 and TRBJ2-1; the table's D call TRBD1 went unverified against the DNA. TRBV1 is a known pseudogene. The CDR3 loop spans 15 amino acids. This CDR3 reads CTSRRQGAKYNEQFF. As DNA, the CDR3 is TGCACCAGCAGACGACAGGGGGCGAAATACAATGAGCAGTTCTTC.

This sequence joins TRBV7-2 and TRBJ2-5; D remains ambiguous. Trimming took 3 bases from V and 2 from J, leaving 4 bases between them. Germline CDR1 is SGHTA and CDR2 is FQGNSA. The CDR3 spans 12 residues. The CDR3 is CASSLQQETQYF. The CDR3 DNA follows: TGTGCCAGCAGCTTGCAGCAAGAGACCCAGTACTTC.

The J gene is TRBJ2-2, the V gene TRBV19, with 8 positions matching TRBD1. The length of the CDR3 is 14 residues. With V trimmed by 5 bases and J by 6 bases, 5 bases remained unmatched. Germline CDR1 and CDR2: LNHDA and SQIVND (reference sequence). The CDR3 DNA reads as TGTGCCAGTAGTGAGACAGGGGAGTCCGGGGAGCTGTTTTTT. Protein product: CASSETGESGELFF.

A few counts support this clone. V is TRBV28 and J is TRBJ2-1; 12 bases are shared with TRBD2. The CDR3 is 18 residues long. In germline, CDR1 is MDHEN, CDR2 SYDVKM. Trimming at V came to 6 bases and at J to 5 bases, leaving 14 bases not matched to a gene. The CDR3 bases are TGTGCCAGCAGCTTCGCTATAAGACTAGCGGGGGATGACAATGAGCAGTTCTTC. It codes for CASSFAIRLAGDDNEQFF.

This clone was counted between two and nine times. The rearrangement joins TRBV6-1 to TRBJ2-5, with TRBD1 matching 7 bases. Losses at the gene ends were 3 bases for V and 5 bases for J; bases not matched to a gene: 6. Germline values: CDR1 MNHNS, CDR2 SASEGT. This CDR3 is built from 14 residues. CDR3 nucleotide sequence: TGTGCCAGCAGTGAGACAGGGAAATTCGAGACCCAGTACTTC. As protein: CASSETGKFETQYF.

The chain has TRBV19 and TRBJ1-5, with D possibly matching TRBD1 (5 bases). The germline V gene encodes CDR1 LNHDA and CDR2 SQIVND (reference sequence). Trimming removed 0 bases at V and 2 bases at J, with 8 bases between. This CDR3 comprises 15 residues. Here the CDR3 DNA reads TGTGCCAGTAGTATAGATCGGGGGGGCAATCAGCCCCAGCATTTT. Its protein product is CASSIDRGGNQPQHF.

The chain uses TRBV7-2 and TRBJ2-7; D unclear. Trimming removed 2 bases from V and 0 bases from J, with 8 bases in between. Germline CDR1 reads SGHTA; CDR2 reads FQGNSA. This CDR3 comprises 14 residues. The CDR3 DNA is TGTGCCAGCAGCTTAAGTCAGGCCTCCTACGAGCAGTACTTC. It specifies CASSLSQASYEQYF.

There are a few counts of this clone. J is TRBJ1-2 and V is TRBV28, with TRBD1 as a possible D gene (6 bases). The germline CDR1 and CDR2 sequences are MDHEN and SYDVKM. V was clipped by 6 bases and J by 0 bases, with 11 bases between them. This CDR3 contains 14 residues. CDR3 in amino acids: CASSPGDTNYGYTF. The CDR3 DNA reads as TGTGCCAGCAGCCCTGGGGACACTAACTATGGCTACACCTTC.

This clone was counted only a few times. Here the CDR3 reads CASRGIYSTGELFF. The CDR3 DNA sequence: TGTGCCAGCAGGGGTATTTACAGCACCGGGGAGCTGTTTTTT. The chain recombines TRBV6-1 with TRBJ2-2; D is ambiguous. CDR3 size: 14 residues. With 6 bases removed from V and 4 bases from J, the gap between germline ends came to 12 bases. Germline V lookup: CDR1 MNHNS, CDR2 SASEGT.

This sequence joins TRBV2 and TRBJ2-7; D possibly corresponds to TRBD2 (5 bases). Germline CDR1 SNHLY, CDR2 FYNNEI. This CDR3 has 14 amino acids. V lost 3 bases and J 2 bases, leaving 11 bases between the germline ends. CDR3 region: CASSDRPGTYEQYF. CDR3 sequence (DNA): TGTGCCAGCAGTGATAGACCGGGAACCTACGAGCAGTACTTC.

The chain couples TRBV5-4 to TRBJ1-2, with TRBD1 as a possible D gene (6 bases). CDR1 is SGHNT, CDR2 YYREEE, per germline (reference sequence). V lost 4 bases, J lost 8 bases, and 15 bases lay in between. The CDR3 has 13 amino acids. CDR3 DNA: TGTGCCAGCAGCCCGGTGGGGGGGCAGGGCTACACCTTC. Encoded protein: CASSPVGGQGYTF.

The CDR3: CASTMEGMSNQPQHF. The CDR3 coding sequence is TGTGCCAGCACGATGGAGGGGATGAGCAATCAGCCCCAGCATTTT. The rearrangement joins TRBV2 to TRBJ1-5, with D possibly TRBD1 on 5 matching bases. The CDR3 has 15 residues. Per germline, CDR1 SNHLY and CDR2 FYNNEI. The V and J ends lost 7 bases and 1 base respectively, with 14 bases between them. Full variable domain (rest looked up from reference TRBV2 and TRBJ1-5): EPEVTQTPSHQVTQMGQEVILRCVPISNHLYFYWYRQILGQKVEFLVSFYNNEISEKSEIFDDQFSVERPDGSNFTLKIRSTKLEDSAMYFCASTMEGMSNQPQHFGDGTRLSIL.

This clone was detected only a few times. The CDR3 reads CASNPRGGGETQYF. CDR3 in DNA: TGTGCCAGCAACCCAAGGGGAGGGGGAGAGACCCAGTACTTC. The rearrangement joins TRBV6-6 to TRBJ2-5; D may be TRBD2 (7 bases). Germline V lookup: CDR1 MNHNY, CDR2 SVGAGI (reference sequence). Trimming left V 7 bases short and J 4 bases short, with 16 bases between. The CDR3 sequence is 14 residues long.